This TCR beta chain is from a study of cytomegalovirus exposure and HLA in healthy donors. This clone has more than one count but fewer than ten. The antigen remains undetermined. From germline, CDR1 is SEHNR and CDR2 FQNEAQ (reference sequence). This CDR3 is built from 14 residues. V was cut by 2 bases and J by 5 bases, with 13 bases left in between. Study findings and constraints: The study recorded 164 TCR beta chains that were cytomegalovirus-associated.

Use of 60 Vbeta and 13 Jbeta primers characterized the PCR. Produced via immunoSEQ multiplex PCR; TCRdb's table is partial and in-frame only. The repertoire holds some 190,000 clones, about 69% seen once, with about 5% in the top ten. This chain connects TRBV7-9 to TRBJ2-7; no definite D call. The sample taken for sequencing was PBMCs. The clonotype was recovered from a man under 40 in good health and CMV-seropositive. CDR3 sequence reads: CASSLSAAFDEQYF. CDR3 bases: TGTGCCAGCAGCTTATCCGCGGCCTTTGACGAGCAGTACTTC. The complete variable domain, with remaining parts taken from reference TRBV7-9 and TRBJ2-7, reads DTGVSQNPRHKITKRGQNVTFRCDPISEHNRLYWYRQTLGQGPEFLTYFQNEAQLEKSRLLSDRFSAERPKGSFSTLEIQRTEQGDSAMYLCASSLSAAFDEQYFGPGTRLTVT.